This T cell receptor (beta chain) derives from a study of T cell responses to AZD1222 COVID-19 vaccine. Concerning this clone: Its antigen is as yet unknown.

Points from the study as a whole: Following two doses of AZD1222, Spike-specific TCR breadth and depth rose. Donors were chiefly white British, with a greater number of females, and clonal diversity was perhaps underestimated.

Germline lookup yields CDR1 SQVTM and CDR2 ANQGSEA. This CDR3 has 12 amino acids. The V end was cut by 3 bases, the J end by 8 bases, with 13 bases between. Assay used: immunoSEQ multiplex PCR; TCRdb lists only in-frame clones, some missing. The table lists approximately 140,000 clones, about 90% of them singletons. The TCR originated in an adult who received the MenACWY meningococcal vaccine as a control. Material: peripheral blood, obtained 28 days after the second dose of the MenACWY control vaccine. The rearrangement joins TRBV29-1 to TRBJ1-1, with D possibly being TRBD1 (5 bases). The CDR3 DNA follows: TGCAGCGTTGAGAGCGACAGAAGGGAAGCTTTCTTT. It encodes CSVESDRREAFF.